These 32 T cell receptor beta chains came from one sample sequenced in a study of blood T cell repertoires in COVID-19. The data were produced by immunoSEQ multiplex PCR, yet TCRdb's version contains in-frame clones alone and is incomplete. Among approximately 240,000 clones, approximately 91% were seen once, and the ten largest hold around 0.83%. Specimen: peripheral blood. The receptors shown here come from a man aged 25-45 years with COVID-19, enrolled during active disease.

The chain recombines TRBV19 with TRBJ2-5, with 13 nucleotides matching TRBD2. Germline V lookup: CDR1 LNHDA, CDR2 SQIVND (reference sequence). The CDR3 runs to 17 residues. The ends lost 1 base at V and 2 bases at J; junction bases unmatched: 4. Written as DNA, the CDR3 is TGTGCCAGTAGTATAGCCGCGACTAGCGGGGGGCAAGAGACCCAGTACTTC. This codes for CASSIAATSGGQETQYF.

The rearrangement joins TRBV4-1 to TRBJ1-1; the match to TRBD1 covers 7 bases. V shed 0 bases, J shed 1 base, and the junction held 5 bases outside the gene matches. This CDR3 spans 16 amino acids. The germline V gene has CDR1 MGHRA and CDR2 YSYEKL. CDR3 nucleotide sequence: TGCGCCAGCAGCCAAGATAGGGACAGAAGGAACACTGAAGCTTTCTTT. Amino acid sequence: CASSQDRDRRNTEAFF.

J is TRBJ2-1 and V is TRBV9, with TRBD2 identical over 14 bases. The V gene's germline CDR1 is SGDLS and CDR2 YYNGEE. CDR3 size: 16 residues. The junction had 6 bases not matched to a gene; V was cut back by 0 bases and J by 10 bases. The CDR3 spells CASSVAPTSGGAEQFF. In nucleotides, the CDR3 is TGTGCCAGCAGCGTAGCCCCGACTAGCGGGGGGGCCGAGCAGTTCTTC.

This chain links TRBV3-1 (or the pseudogene TRBV3-2) with TRBJ1-3, with a weak D call TRBD1 (5 bases). The CDR3 covers 17 residues. V was cut by 1 base and J by 0 bases, with 13 bases left in between. Germline values: CDR1 LGHDT, CDR2 YNNKEL (reference sequence). The CDR3 sequence is CASSQVAGRPSGNTIYF. CDR3 in DNA: TGTGCCAGCAGCCAAGTTGCGGGACGGCCCTCTGGAAACACCATATATTTT.

The V and J genes are TRBV4-2 and TRBJ2-5, with 7 positions matching TRBD2. The CDR3 extends over 14 amino acids. From germline, CDR1 is LGHNA and CDR2 YNFKEQ. After removal of 2 bases from V and 5 bases from J, the junction contained 5 bases not matched to a gene. In DNA, the CDR3 is TGTGCCAGCAGCCAAACCCTAGCGGCGGAGACCCAGTACTTC. Residues: CASSQTLAAETQYF.

The chain joins TRBV7-9 to TRBJ1-5; D might be TRBD1 (6 bases). CDR3 length: 14 amino acids. The germline V gene has CDR1 SEHNR and CDR2 FQNEAQ (reference sequence). Between the trimmed V and J ends, which lost 5 bases and 5 bases, there was a span of 13 bases. The CDR3 protein is CASSPGGPDQPQHF. In nucleotides, the CDR3 is TGTGCCAGCAGCCCGGGGGGGCCCGATCAGCCCCAGCATTTT.

The chain joins TRBV10-3 to TRBJ2-7, with TRBD1 matching 7 bases. Germline V gene data show CDR1 as ENHRY and CDR2 as SYGVKD. The CDR3 consists of 13 residues. The V gene end was trimmed by 4 bases and the J gene end by 7 bases; junction bases not matched to a gene: 7. CDR3 in DNA: TGTGCCATCAGTGGACGACAGGGCGGGGAGCAGTACTTC. It specifies CAISGRQGGEQYF.

J is TRBJ1-1 and V is TRBV7-2; weak D call: TRBD1 (6 bases). Germline values: CDR1 SGHTA, CDR2 FQGNSA. The CDR3 length is 13 residues. Deletions cut 2 bases from V and 11 bases from J, with 15 bases between. The CDR3 nucleotides read TGTGCCAGCAGCTTACCTACAGGGATGGGGGCTTTCTTT. Its protein product is CASSLPTGMGAFF. Variable domain in full (rest from reference TRBV7-2 and TRBJ1-1): GAGVSQSPSNKVTEKGKDVELRCDPISGHTALYWYRQSLGQGLEFLIYFQGNSAPDKSGLPSDRFSAERTGGSVSTLTIQRTQQEDSAVYLCASSLPTGMGAFFGQGTRLTVV.

CDR3 coding DNA: TGTGCCAGTAGTATTCAGGACACCTCCTACGAGCAGTACTTC. Translating gives CASSIQDTSYEQYF. The gene calls are TRBV19 and TRBJ2-7, with D maybe TRBD1 (5 bases). Germline CDR1 LNHDA, CDR2 SQIVND (reference sequence). CDR3 length: 14 amino acids. Trimming removed 3 bases from V and 0 bases from J, with 9 bases in between.

The rearrangement uses TRBV2 and TRBJ1-5; maybe TRBD1 (6 bases). Trimming left V 4 bases short and J 0 bases short, with 10 bases between. Germline CDR1 and CDR2: SNHLY and FYNNEI. The CDR3 contains 15 residues. DNA for the CDR3: TGTGCCAGCAGTGGATTGGACAGTAGCAATCAGCCCCAGCATTTT. This gives the protein CASSGLDSSNQPQHF.

V is TRBV5-4 and J is TRBJ1-3; the D gene is possibly TRBD1 (5 bases). In germline, CDR1 is SGHNT, CDR2 YYREEE (reference sequence). Trimming shortened V by 4 bases and J by 1 base, and 15 bases separated the two germline ends. There are 16 residues in the CDR3. CDR3 nucleotide sequence: TGTGCCAGCAGCCCGCGCCGGGGGGGATCTGGAAACACCATATATTTT. It yields the protein CASSPRRGGSGNTIYF.

The rearrangement uses TRBV19 and TRBJ1-2, with 11 bases that match TRBD1. The CDR3 totals 14 residues. With V trimmed by 5 bases and J by 6 bases, 5 bases remained unmatched. CDR1 and CDR2 from the germline V gene are LNHDA and SQIVND (reference sequence). CDR3 region: CASSVDRGLDGYTF. The CDR3 DNA reads as TGTGCCAGTAGTGTGGACAGGGGGCTCGATGGCTACACCTTC. Full variable domain (remainder filled in from reference TRBV19 and TRBJ1-2): DGGITQSPKYLFRKEGQNVTLSCEQNLNHDAMYWYRQDPGQGLRLIYYSQIVNDFQKGDIAEGYSVSREKKESFPLTVTSAQKNPTAFYLCASSVDRGLDGYTFGSGTRLTVV.

V is TRBV12-3 or TRBV12-4 and J is TRBJ1-1; TRBD1 agrees at 8 bases. V shed 5 bases, J shed 8 bases, and the junction held 7 bases outside the gene matches. This CDR3 has 13 amino acids. The CDR3 DNA reads as TGTGCCAGCAGTACCCCTTCAGGGGGCGAAGCTTTCTTT. Translated: CASSTPSGGEAFF.

The chain recombines TRBV30 with TRBJ2-4; perhaps TRBD1 as D (7 bases). CDR3 length: 15 amino acids. The V end was cut by 5 bases, the J end by 8 bases, with 22 bases between. CDR1 is GTSNPN, CDR2 SVGIG, per germline (reference sequence). CDR3 sequence: CAWDFGGGDQHIQYF. CDR3 coding DNA: TGTGCCTGGGACTTTGGAGGGGGCGACCAACACATTCAGTACTTC.

This clone appeared once. V is TRBV19 and J is TRBJ1-5, with D possibly being TRBD1 (5 bases). The CDR3 spans 13 residues. V dropped 11 bases and J dropped 6 bases, with 17 bases sitting between them. The germline V gene encodes CDR1 LNHDA and CDR2 SQIVND (reference sequence). The CDR3 loop reads CALGAGLGQPQHF. Written as DNA, the CDR3 is TGTGCCCTAGGGGCAGGTTTGGGTCAGCCCCAGCATTTT.

This chain connects TRBV2 to TRBJ1-2; D gene uncertain. Germline V gene data show CDR1 as SNHLY and CDR2 as FYNNEI. This CDR3 has 14 amino acids. Trimming left V 6 bases short and J 4 bases short, with 15 bases between. The CDR3 nucleotides read TGTGCCAGCAGCCCACGGGGAAGCTTCTATGGCTACACCTTC. This translates into CASSPRGSFYGYTF.

This sequence joins TRBV7-9 and TRBJ1-1, with D perhaps matching TRBD1 (5 bases). Between the trimmed V and J ends, which lost 3 bases and 4 bases, there was a span of 12 bases. This CDR3 is 14 amino acids long. From germline, CDR1 is SEHNR and CDR2 FQNEAQ (reference sequence). The CDR3 here is CASSFWTGLTEAFF. DNA for the CDR3: TGTGCCAGCAGCTTTTGGACGGGACTCACTGAAGCTTTCTTT.

The V gene is TRBV3-1 (or the pseudogene TRBV3-2), the J gene TRBJ2-1; no clear D gene. From germline, CDR1 is LGHDT and CDR2 YNNKEL (reference sequence). Deletions cut 3 bases from V and 3 bases from J, with 9 bases between. CDR3 length: 14 residues. The DNA of the CDR3 is TGTGCCAGCAGCCATCTGTCTAACTACAATGAGCAGTTCTTC. It translates to CASSHLSNYNEQFF.

The J gene is TRBJ2-1, the V gene TRBV4-1; TRBD2 might be the D (6 bases). The CDR3 runs to 17 residues. Germline CDR1 and CDR2: MGHRA and YSYEKL. V was trimmed by 4 bases and J by 2 bases, leaving 18 bases between them. CDR3 coding DNA: TGCGCCAGCAGCCGCTTACCGGGGGACCCAGCCTACAATGAGCAGTTCTTC. Protein product: CASSRLPGDPAYNEQFF.

This clone has a single count. Other DNA sequences in this specimen translate into the identical CDR3. The CDR3 region is CASSIQNSPLHF. Written as DNA, the CDR3 is TGTGCCAGTAGTATCCAGAATTCACCCCTCCACTTT. V usage is TRBV19 and J usage is TRBJ1-6; D not resolved. V was pared by 3 bases and J by 7 bases, with 4 bases between. The length of the CDR3 is 12 residues. The germline gives CDR1 LNHDA, CDR2 SQIVND (reference sequence).

The chain couples TRBV27 to TRBJ1-5; D possibly corresponds to TRBD1 (6 bases). CDR1 is MNHEY, CDR2 SMNVEV, per germline (reference sequence). V gave up 5 bases and J gave up 0 bases, with 11 bases separating them. This CDR3 is 15 amino acids long. CDR3 nucleotide sequence: TGTGCCAGCAGTCACCGACAGGTTAGCAATCAGCCCCAGCATTTT. It is translated as CASSHRQVSNQPQHF.

This clone was counted once. The V gene is TRBV6-5, the J gene TRBJ2-7; TRBD1 might be the D (7 bases). This CDR3 spans 13 amino acids. The V end lost 6 bases, the J end lost 4 bases, and 13 bases lay between the germline ends. Germline V gene data show CDR1 as MNHEY and CDR2 as SVGAGI. The CDR3 nucleotides are TGTGCCAGCAGGATGACAGGGAGGTACGAGCAGTACTTC. As protein: CASRMTGRYEQYF.

The rearrangement links TRBV4-1 to TRBJ1-6; a possible D gene is TRBD1 (5 bases). V shed 0 bases and J shed 6 bases, with 12 bases lying between them. The CDR3 covers 16 residues. CDR1 and CDR2 from the germline V gene are MGHRA and YSYEKL. CDR3 nucleotide sequence: TGCGCCAGCAGCCAAGACGTCTTAGGGGTTAATTCACCCCTCCACTTT. This codes for CASSQDVLGVNSPLHF.

In the case of this clone: Other DNA sequences in the sample encode the same CDR3. V gene TRBV11-2 combines with J gene TRBJ2-7, with D unresolved. The V gene lost 5 bases and the J gene lost 3 bases, with 8 bases spanning the gap. This CDR3 region has 12 residues. Germline V gene sequence: CDR1 SGHAT, CDR2 FQNNGV. CDR3 sequence (DNA): TGTGCCAGCAGCCCGACGGGCTACGAGCAGTACTTC. Its translation: CASSPTGYEQYF.

The rearrangement joins TRBV6-5 to TRBJ1-5; D call uncertain. Germline V lookup: CDR1 MNHEY, CDR2 SVGAGI. V was trimmed by 5 bases and J by 7 bases, leaving 18 bases between them. The CDR3 consists of 15 residues. For the CDR3, the DNA is TGTGCCAGCAGTCGAGGACCTCCGGGAGGGCAGCCCCAGCATTTT. It translates to CASSRGPPGGQPQHF.

The chain carries TRBV5-1 and TRBJ2-1; TRBD2 aligns across 8 bases. The germline V gene encodes CDR1 SGHRS and CDR2 YFSETQ. The CDR3 covers 14 residues. The J segment lost 7 bases and the V segment lost 3 bases, leaving 6 bases of the junction unmatched. The CDR3 DNA reads TGCGCCAGCAGCTCCGGACTAGCAGGAAATGAGCAGTTCTTC. This codes for CASSSGLAGNEQFF.

This chain links TRBV29-1 with TRBJ1-1; D remains ambiguous. Per germline, CDR1 SQVTM and CDR2 ANQGSEA. This CDR3 has 14 residues. Trimming shortened V by 5 bases and J by 4 bases, and 17 bases separated the two germline ends. Written as DNA, the CDR3 is TGCAGCGTTTTGAAAAGCGGGATGGGCACTGAAGCTTTCTTT. Its protein product is CSVLKSGMGTEAFF.

This clone showed up just once. The chain combines TRBV2 with TRBJ1-6; D unresolved. The V end lost 3 bases, the J end lost 0 bases, and 6 bases lay between the germline ends. Germline V gene data show CDR1 as SNHLY and CDR2 as FYNNEI. The CDR3 length is 15 residues. This CDR3 is CASSDFRSYNSPLHF. CDR3 DNA sequence: TGTGCCAGCAGTGATTTCCGCTCCTATAATTCACCCCTCCACTTT.

As concerns this clone: The same CDR3 can be traced to other DNA sequences in this sample. The chain is built from TRBV6-5 and TRBJ2-1; D perhaps matches TRBD1 (6 bases). The CDR3 covers 13 residues. The V gene's germline CDR1 is MNHEY and CDR2 SVGAGI. V was clipped by 8 bases and J by 2 bases, with 10 bases between them. CDR3 sequence reads: CASGKGAYNEQFF. The CDR3 nucleotides read TGTGCCAGCGGGAAGGGGGCCTACAATGAGCAGTTCTTC.

This clone has only a few counts. The chain is built from TRBV5-1 and TRBJ2-1, with TRBD2 matching over 8 bases. The CDR3 is made up of 15 amino acids. Germline trimming cut 5 bases from V and 0 bases from J; bases unmatched to any gene: 4. CDR1 and CDR2 from the germline V gene are SGHRS and YFSETQ. CDR3: CASRQRGSSYNEQFF. DNA of the CDR3: TGCGCCAGCAGACAGCGGGGGTCCTCCTACAATGAGCAGTTCTTC.

In DNA form, the CDR3 reads TGTGCCTGGAGTACAGGACAGGTTGAAGCTTTCTTT. This sequence encodes CAWSTGQVEAFF. The rearrangement joins TRBV30 to TRBJ1-1; 7 nucleotides agree with TRBD1. V was clipped by 2 bases and J by 7 bases; unmatched bases: 4. The CDR3 consists of 12 residues. The germline V gene has CDR1 GTSNPN and CDR2 SVGIG (reference sequence). The entire variable domain, with the rest obtained from reference TRBV30 and TRBJ1-1, is as follows: SQTIHQWPATLVQPVGSPLSLECTVEGTSNPNLYWYRQAAGRGLQLLFYSVGIGQISSEVPQNLSASRPQDRQFILSSKKLLLSDSGFYLCAWSTGQVEAFFGQGTRLTVV.

The genes are TRBV11-3 and TRBJ2-5; TRBD1 is a possible D gene (5 bases). CDR1 is SGHNT and CDR2 is YENEEA in the germline V gene. Trimming pared 5 bases from V and 4 bases from J, leaving 11 bases between. The CDR3 runs 13 residues. The CDR3 sequence is CASSRSRAETQYF. The CDR3 DNA reads as TGTGCCAGCAGCCGGTCCAGGGCAGAGACCCAGTACTTC.